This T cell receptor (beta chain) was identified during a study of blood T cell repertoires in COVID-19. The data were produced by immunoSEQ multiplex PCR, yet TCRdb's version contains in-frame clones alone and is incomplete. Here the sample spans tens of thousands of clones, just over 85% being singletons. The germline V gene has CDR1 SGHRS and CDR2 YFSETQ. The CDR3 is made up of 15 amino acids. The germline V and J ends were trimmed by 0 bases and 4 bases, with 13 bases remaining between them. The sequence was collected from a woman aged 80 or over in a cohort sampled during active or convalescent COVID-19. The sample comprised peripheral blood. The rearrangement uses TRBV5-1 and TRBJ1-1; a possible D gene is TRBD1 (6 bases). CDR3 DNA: TGCGCCAGCAGCTTGGAATGGGGGGGCCTCACTGAAGCTTTCTTT. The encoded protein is CASSLEWGGLTEAFF. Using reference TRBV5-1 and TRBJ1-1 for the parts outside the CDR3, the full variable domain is KAGVTQTPRYLIKTRGQQVTLSCSPISGHRSVSWYQQTPGQGLQFLFEYFSETQRNKGNFPGRFSGRQFSNSRSEMNVSTLELGDSALYLCASSLEWGGLTEAFFGQGTRLTVV.